These T cell receptor beta chains were read from a single sample in a study of PD-1 blockade in mismatch repair-deficient tumors. These TCRs' antigens remain unknown. Profiled with immunoSEQ multiplex PCR; TCRdb holds only in-frame clones, not every one. The sample contains about 15,000 clones, under 90% of which appear only once. Material: cells cultured in vitro, obtained from a patient treated with pembrolizumab. These receptors were collected from an adult with mismatch repair-deficient cancer. Each CDR3 is given with its conserved first and last residue. Fields, in order: clone size, V gene, CDR3 protein. Expanded clones get a size class; other rows say once, few or many, or leave the size out.

>-|TRBV7-9
CASSLGGRAYNEQFF
>few|TRBV5-1
CASSLGTGNEKLFF
>-|TRBV30
CAWSAGTIGNIQYF
>-|TRBV21-1
CASRHRDRGPERSNTEAFF
>-|TRBV28
CASNSLGTSYEQYF
>-|TRBV30
CAWRAGWVTGELFF
>-|TRBV7-8
CASGAGGFQPQHF
>-|TRBV1
CTSSQDWRGTKFSYEQYF
>-|TRBV5-1
CASSWLGTDTQYF
>-|TRBV5-1
CASNPGGSNEKLFF
>-|TRBV4-1
CTSSQGLFFRDRDNEQFF
>-|TRBV6-1
CASRLQGNTEAFF
>once|TRBV2
CASSGQGARAEAFF
>-|TRBV19
CASSPKGGDTEAFF
>-|TRBV5-1
CASSLDYPSSYNEQFF
>-|TRBV19
CASSIAGQGYTGELFF
>-|TRBV5-1
CASSLVPGSGYEQYF
>-|TRBV28
CASSFFGAPYEQYF
>-|TRBV18
CASSPPDGRQDTQYF
>few|TRBV5-6
CASSLGDNNSPLHF
>-|TRBV5-6
CASSLDKFSGGYTF
>-|TRBV27
CASSLIANLYEQYF
>-|TRBV9
CASSEQLADTQYF
>-|TRBV5-1
CASSLYSGSIGNEQFF
>once|TRBV27
CARRLGGAYEQYF
>-|TRBV2
CASSPTAGVNYEQYF
>few|TRBV7-2
CASSLPYETQYF
>-|TRBV14
CASRQVRAGELFF
>-|TRBV15
CATSRLIAGDNEQFF
>-|TRBV5-1
CASSFGQVDEKLFF
>-|TRBV5-1
CASSLVREAEQYF
>-|TRBV7-2
CASSAKGRGYGYTF
>-|TRBV7-8
CASSLRWQQNTEAFF
>-|TRBV28
CASSTPKRQTYEQYF
>few|TRBV5-1
CASSLGVGGRNTEAFF
>-|TRBV10-3
CAISESNRIYTEAFF
>-|TRBV7-9
CASTSGVNGNYEQYF
>-|TRBV2
CAIAPRSSYEQYF
>once|TRBV6-5
CASSSTGLSYEQYF
>once|TRBV27
CASSLRDNYGYTF
>-|TRBV30
CAWSESRFNEQFF
>-|TRBV7-9
CASSFDRYGYTF
>-|TRBV7-9
CASSLGTSGRASSYNEQFF
>-|TRBV11-3
CASSLVGARTVQETQYF